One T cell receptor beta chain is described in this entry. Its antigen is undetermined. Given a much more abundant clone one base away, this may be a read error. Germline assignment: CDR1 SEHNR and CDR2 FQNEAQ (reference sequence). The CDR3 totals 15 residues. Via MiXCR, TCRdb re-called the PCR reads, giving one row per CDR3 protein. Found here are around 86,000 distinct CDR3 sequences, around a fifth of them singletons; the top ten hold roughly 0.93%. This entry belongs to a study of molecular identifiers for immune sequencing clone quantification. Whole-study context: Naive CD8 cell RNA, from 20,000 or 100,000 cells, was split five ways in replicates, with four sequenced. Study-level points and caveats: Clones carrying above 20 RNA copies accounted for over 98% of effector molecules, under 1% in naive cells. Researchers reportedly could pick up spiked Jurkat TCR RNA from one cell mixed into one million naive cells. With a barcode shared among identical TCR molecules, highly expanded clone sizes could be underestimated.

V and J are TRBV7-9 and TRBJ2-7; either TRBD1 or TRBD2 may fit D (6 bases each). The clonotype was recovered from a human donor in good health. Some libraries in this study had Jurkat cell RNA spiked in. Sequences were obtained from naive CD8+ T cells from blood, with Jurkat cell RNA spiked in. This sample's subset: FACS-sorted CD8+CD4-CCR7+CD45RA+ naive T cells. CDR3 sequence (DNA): TGTACCAGCAGCTTAGGGGTGGGGGGCGCGTACGAGCAGTACTTC. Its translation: CTSSLGVGGAYEQYF. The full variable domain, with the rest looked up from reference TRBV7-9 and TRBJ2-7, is DTGVSQNPRHKITKRGQNVTFRCDPISEHNRLYWYRQTLGQGPEFLTYFQNEAQLEKSRLLSDRFSAERPKGSFSTLEIQRTEQGDSAMYLCTSSLGVGGAYEQYFGPGTRLTVT.